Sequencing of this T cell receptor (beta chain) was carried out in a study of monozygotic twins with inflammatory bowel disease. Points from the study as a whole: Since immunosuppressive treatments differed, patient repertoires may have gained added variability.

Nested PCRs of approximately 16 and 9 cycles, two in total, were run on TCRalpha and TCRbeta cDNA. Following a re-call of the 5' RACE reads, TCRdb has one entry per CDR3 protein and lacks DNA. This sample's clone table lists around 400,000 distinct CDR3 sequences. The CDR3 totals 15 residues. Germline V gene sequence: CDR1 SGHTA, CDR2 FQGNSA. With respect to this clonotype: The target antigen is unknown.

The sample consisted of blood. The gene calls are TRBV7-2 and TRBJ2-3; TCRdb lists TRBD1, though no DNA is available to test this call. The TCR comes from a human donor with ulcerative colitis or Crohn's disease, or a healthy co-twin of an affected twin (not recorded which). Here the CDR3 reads CASSFPPSSTDTQYF.